The subject of this entry is one T cell receptor (beta chain). The data originate from a study of T cell changes during pregnancy in multiple sclerosis. In germline, CDR1 is SEHNR, CDR2 FQNEAQ (reference sequence). CDR3 size: 15 residues. The V gene lost 1 base and the J gene lost 9 bases, with 16 bases spanning the gap. Using immunoSEQ multiplex PCR, the repertoire was profiled, and TCRdb retains in-frame clones only, with some absent. The data contain about 24,000 clones, 86% of them singletons. The starting material was CD8+ T cells from peripheral blood mononuclear cells, obtained in the first trimester of pregnancy. This chain connects TRBV7-9 to TRBJ1-5; possibly TRBD1 for D (5 bases). The sequence was obtained from a female donor in good health, enrolled as a control in a pregnancy study. In DNA form, the CDR3 reads TGTGCCAGCAGCTTAGTCAGGGCAACCGTGTGGCCCCAGCATTTT. Translated, it gives CASSLVRATVWPQHF. Filled out from reference TRBV7-9 and TRBJ1-5, the complete variable domain reads DTGVSQNPRHKITKRGQNVTFRCDPISEHNRLYWYRQTLGQGPEFLTYFQNEAQLEKSRLLSDRFSAERPKGSFSTLEIQRTEQGDSAMYLCASSLVRATVWPQHFGDGTRLSIL.